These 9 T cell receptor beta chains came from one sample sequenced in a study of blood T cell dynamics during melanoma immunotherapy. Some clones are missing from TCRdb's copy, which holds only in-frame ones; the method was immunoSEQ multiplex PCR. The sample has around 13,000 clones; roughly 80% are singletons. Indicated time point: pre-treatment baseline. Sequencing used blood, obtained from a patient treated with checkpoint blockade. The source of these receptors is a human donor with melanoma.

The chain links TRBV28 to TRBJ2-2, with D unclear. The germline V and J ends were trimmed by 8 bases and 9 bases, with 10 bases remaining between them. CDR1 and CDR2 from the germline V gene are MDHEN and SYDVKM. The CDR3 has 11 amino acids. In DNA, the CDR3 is TGTGCCAGCCTCGGGTTCCGGGAGCTGTTTTTT. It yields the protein CASLGFRELFF.

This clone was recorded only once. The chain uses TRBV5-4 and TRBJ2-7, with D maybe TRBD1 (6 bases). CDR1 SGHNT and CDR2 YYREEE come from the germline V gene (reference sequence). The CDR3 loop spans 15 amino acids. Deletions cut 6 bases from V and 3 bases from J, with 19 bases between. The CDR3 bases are TGTGCCAGCACCACCGGACAGCAGTCCATCTACGAGCAGTACTTC. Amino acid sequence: CASTTGQQSIYEQYF.

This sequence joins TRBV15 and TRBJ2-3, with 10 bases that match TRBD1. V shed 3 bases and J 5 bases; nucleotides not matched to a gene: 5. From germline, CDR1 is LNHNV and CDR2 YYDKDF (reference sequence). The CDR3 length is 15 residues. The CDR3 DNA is TGTGCCACCAGCAGGGCCGGGACAGGGGTAGATACGCAGTATTTT. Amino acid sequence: CATSRAGTGVDTQYF. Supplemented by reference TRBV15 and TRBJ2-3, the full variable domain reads DAMVIQNPRYQVTQFGKPVTLSCSQTLNHNVMYWYQQKSSQAPKLLFHYYDKDFNNEADTPDNFQSRRPNTSFCFLDIRSPGLGDTAMYLCATSRAGTGVDTQYFGPGTRLTVL.

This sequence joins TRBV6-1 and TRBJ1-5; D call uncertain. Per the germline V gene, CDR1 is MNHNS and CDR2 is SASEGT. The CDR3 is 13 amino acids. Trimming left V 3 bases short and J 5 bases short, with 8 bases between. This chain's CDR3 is CASSDGIDQPQHF. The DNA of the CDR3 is TGTGCCAGCAGTGATGGCATCGATCAGCCCCAGCATTTT.

CDR3 coding DNA: TGTGCCAGCAGTTTAGCAGGAGAGACCCAGTACTTC. It is translated as CASSLAGETQYF. The chain uses TRBV28 and TRBJ2-5, with unresolved D. The V and J ends lost 2 bases and 4 bases respectively, with 5 bases between them. The CDR3 is 12 amino acids. Germline V lookup: CDR1 MDHEN, CDR2 SYDVKM. The whole variable domain, remainder taken from reference TRBV28 and TRBJ2-5, is DVKVTQSSRYLVKRTGEKVFLECVQDMDHENMFWYRQDPGLGLRLIYFSYDVKMKEKGDIPEGYSVSREKKERFSLILESASTNQTSMYLCASSLAGETQYFGPGTRLLVL.

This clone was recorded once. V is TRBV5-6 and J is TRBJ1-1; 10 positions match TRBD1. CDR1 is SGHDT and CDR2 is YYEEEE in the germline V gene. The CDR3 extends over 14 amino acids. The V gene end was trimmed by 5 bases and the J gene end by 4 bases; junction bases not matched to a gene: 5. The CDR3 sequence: CASSETGGVTEAFF. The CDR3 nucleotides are TGTGCCAGCAGTGAGACAGGGGGCGTCACTGAAGCTTTCTTT.

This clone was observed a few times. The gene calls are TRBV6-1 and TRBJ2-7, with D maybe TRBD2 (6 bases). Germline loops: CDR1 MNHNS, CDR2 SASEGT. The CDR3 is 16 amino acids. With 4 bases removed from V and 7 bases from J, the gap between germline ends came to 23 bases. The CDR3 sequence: CASSGSSVPPGGEQYF. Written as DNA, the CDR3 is TGTGCCAGCAGTGGGAGTAGCGTTCCACCCGGAGGGGAGCAGTACTTC.

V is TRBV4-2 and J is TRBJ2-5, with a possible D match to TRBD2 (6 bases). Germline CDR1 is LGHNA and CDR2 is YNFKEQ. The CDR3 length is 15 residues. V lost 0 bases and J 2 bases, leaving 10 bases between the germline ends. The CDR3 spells CASSQEGGSQETQYF. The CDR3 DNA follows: TGTGCCAGCAGCCAAGAGGGGGGTTCTCAAGAGACCCAGTACTTC.

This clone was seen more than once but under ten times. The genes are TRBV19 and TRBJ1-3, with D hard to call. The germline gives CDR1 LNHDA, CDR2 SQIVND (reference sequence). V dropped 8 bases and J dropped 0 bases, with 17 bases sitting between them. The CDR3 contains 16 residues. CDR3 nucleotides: TGTGCCAGTCACGCCGGGGTTTCGGGCTCTGGAAACACCATATATTTT. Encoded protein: CASHAGVSGSGNTIYF.